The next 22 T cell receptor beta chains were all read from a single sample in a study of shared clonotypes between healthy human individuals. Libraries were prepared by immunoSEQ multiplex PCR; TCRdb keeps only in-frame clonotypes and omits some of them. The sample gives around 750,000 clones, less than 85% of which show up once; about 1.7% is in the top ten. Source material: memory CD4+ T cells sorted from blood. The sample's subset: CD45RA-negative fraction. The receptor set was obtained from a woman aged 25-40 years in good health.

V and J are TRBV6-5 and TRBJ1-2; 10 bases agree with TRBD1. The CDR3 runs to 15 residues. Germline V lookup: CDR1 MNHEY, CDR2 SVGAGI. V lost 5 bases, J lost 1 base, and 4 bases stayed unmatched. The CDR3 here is CASSKTGGLNYGYTF. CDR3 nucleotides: TGTGCCAGCAGTAAGACAGGGGGCCTTAACTATGGCTACACCTTC.

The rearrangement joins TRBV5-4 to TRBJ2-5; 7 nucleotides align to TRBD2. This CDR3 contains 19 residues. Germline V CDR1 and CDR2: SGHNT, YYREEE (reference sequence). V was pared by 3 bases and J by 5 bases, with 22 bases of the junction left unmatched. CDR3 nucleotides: TGTGCCAGCAGCTGGATAGATGGTTCGAGCGGGAAATTTTGGGAGACCCAGTACTTC. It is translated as CASSWIDGSSGKFWETQYF.

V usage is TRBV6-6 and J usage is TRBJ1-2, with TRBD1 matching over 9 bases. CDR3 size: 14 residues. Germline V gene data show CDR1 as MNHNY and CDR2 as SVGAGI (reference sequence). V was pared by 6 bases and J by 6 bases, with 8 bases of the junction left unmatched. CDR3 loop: CASSSGTGLNGYTF. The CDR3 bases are TGTGCCAGCAGCTCCGGGACAGGGCTGAATGGCTACACCTTC.

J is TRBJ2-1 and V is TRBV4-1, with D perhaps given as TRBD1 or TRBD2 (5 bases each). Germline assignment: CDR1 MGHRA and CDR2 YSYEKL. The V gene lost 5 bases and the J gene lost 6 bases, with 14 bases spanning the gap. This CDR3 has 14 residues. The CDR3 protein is CASSYPGTINEQFF. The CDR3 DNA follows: TGCGCCAGCAGCTACCCCGGGACCATCAATGAGCAGTTCTTC.

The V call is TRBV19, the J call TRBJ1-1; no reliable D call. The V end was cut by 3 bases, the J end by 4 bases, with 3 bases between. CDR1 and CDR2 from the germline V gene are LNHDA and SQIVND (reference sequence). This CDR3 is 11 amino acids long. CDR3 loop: CASSIFTEAFF. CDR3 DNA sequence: TGTGCCAGTAGTATTTTCACTGAAGCTTTCTTT. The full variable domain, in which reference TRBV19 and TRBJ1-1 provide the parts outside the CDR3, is DGGITQSPKYLFRKEGQNVTLSCEQNLNHDAMYWYRQDPGQGLRLIYYSQIVNDFQKGDIAEGYSVSREKKESFPLTVTSAQKNPTAFYLCASSIFTEAFFGQGTRLTVV.

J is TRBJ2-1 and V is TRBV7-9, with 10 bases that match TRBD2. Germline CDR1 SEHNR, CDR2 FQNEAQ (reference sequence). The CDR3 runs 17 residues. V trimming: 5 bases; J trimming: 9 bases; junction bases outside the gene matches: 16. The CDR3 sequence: CASSLPGGLAGVREQFF. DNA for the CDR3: TGTGCCAGCAGCCTCCCGGGCGGGCTAGCGGGAGTGCGTGAGCAGTTCTTC.

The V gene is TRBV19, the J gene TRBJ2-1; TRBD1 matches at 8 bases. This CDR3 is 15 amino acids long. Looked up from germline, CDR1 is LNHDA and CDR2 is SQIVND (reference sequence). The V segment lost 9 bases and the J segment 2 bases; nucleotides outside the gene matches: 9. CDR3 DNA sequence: TGTGCCAGCGGGAATCCGGGACAGGCCTACAATGAGCAGTTCTTC. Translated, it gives CASGNPGQAYNEQFF.

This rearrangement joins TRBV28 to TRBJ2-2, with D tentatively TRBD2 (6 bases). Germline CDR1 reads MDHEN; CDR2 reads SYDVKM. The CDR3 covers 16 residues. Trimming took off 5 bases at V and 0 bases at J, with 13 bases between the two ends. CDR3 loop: CASSLPAGSNTGELFF. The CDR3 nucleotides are TGTGCCAGCAGTCTACCGGCGGGGTCGAACACCGGGGAGCTGTTTTTT.

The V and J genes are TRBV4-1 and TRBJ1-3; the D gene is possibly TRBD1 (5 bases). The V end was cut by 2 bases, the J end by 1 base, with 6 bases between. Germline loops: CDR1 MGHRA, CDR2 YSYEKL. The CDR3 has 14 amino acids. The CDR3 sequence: CASSQQGSGNTIYF. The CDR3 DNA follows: TGCGCCAGCAGCCAACAGGGTTCTGGAAACACCATATATTTT.

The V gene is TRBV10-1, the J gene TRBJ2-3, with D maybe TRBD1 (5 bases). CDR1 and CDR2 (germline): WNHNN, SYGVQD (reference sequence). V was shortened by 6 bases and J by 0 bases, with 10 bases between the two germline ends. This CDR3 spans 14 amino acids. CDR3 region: CASRADTSTDTQYF. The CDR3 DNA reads TGCGCCAGCAGGGCGGACACTAGCACAGATACGCAGTATTTT.

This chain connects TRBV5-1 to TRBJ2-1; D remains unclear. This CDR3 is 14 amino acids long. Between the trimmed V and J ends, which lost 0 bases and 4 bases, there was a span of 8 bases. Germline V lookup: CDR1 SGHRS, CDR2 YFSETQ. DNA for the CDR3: TGCGCCAGCAGCTTGGAACTCAATTACAATGAGCAGTTCTTC. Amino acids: CASSLELNYNEQFF.

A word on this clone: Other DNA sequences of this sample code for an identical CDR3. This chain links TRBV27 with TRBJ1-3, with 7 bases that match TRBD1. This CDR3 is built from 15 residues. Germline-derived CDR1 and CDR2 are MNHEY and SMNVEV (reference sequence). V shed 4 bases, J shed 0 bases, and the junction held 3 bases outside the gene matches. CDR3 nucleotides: TGTGCCAGCAGTTACAGGGGTGGCTCTGGAAACACCATATATTTT. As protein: CASSYRGGSGNTIYF.

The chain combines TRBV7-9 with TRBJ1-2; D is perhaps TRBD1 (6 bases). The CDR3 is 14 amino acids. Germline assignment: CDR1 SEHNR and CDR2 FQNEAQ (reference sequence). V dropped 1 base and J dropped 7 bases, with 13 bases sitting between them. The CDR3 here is CASSLERTEGGYTF. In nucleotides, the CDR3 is TGTGCCAGCAGCTTAGAGAGGACAGAGGGTGGCTACACCTTC.

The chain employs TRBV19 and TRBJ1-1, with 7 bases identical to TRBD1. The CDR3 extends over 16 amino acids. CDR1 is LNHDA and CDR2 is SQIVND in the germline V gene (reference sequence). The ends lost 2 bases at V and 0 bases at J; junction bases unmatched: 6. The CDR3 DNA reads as TGTGCCAGTAGTATACCGGACAGGTGGTTGAACACTGAAGCTTTCTTT. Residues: CASSIPDRWLNTEAFF.

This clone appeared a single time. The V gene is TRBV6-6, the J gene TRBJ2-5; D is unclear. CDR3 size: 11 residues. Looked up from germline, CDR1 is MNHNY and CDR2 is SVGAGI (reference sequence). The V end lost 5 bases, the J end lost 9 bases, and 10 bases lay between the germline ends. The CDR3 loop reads CASSDPYPQYF. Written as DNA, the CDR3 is TGTGCCAGCAGTGACCCCTATCCCCAGTACTTC.

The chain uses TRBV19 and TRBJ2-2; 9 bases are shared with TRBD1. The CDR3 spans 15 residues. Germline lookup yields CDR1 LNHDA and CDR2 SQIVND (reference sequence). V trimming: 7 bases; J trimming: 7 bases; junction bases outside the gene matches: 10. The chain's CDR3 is CASMVGQGRFGELFF. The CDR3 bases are TGTGCCAGTATGGTCGGACAGGGGCGGTTCGGGGAGCTGTTTTTT. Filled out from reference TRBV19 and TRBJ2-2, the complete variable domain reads DGGITQSPKYLFRKEGQNVTLSCEQNLNHDAMYWYRQDPGQGLRLIYYSQIVNDFQKGDIAEGYSVSREKKESFPLTVTSAQKNPTAFYLCASMVGQGRFGELFFGEGSRLTVL.

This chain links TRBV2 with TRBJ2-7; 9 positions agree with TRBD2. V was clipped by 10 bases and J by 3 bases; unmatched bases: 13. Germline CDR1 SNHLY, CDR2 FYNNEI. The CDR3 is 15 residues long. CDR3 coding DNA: TGTGCCAAGAGGCGGGCTAGCGGGACAAGCTACGAGCAGTACTTC. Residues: CAKRRASGTSYEQYF. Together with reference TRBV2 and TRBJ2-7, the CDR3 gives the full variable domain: EPEVTQTPSHQVTQMGQEVILRCVPISNHLYFYWYRQILGQKVEFLVSFYNNEISEKSEIFDDQFSVERPDGSNFTLKIRSTKLEDSAMYFCAKRRASGTSYEQYFGPGTRLTVT.

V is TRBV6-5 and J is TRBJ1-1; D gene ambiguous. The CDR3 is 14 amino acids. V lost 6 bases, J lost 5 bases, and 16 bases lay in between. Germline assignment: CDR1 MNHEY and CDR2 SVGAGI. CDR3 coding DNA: TGTGCCAGCAGCCTCCACGTCCAGGTAACTGAAGCTTTCTTT. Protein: CASSLHVQVTEAFF.

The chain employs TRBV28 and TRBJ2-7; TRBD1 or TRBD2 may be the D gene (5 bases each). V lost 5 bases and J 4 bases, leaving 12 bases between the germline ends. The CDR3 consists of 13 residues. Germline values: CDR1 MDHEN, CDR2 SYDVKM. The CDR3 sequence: CASSRGPRYEQYF. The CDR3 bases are TGTGCCAGCAGTCGGGGACCTCGTTACGAGCAGTACTTC.

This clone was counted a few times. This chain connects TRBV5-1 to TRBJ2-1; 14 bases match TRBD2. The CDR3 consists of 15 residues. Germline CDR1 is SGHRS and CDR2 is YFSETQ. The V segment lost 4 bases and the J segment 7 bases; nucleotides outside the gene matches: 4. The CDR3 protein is CASSETSGRANEQFF. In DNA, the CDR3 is TGCGCCAGCAGCGAGACTAGCGGGAGGGCTAATGAGCAGTTCTTC.

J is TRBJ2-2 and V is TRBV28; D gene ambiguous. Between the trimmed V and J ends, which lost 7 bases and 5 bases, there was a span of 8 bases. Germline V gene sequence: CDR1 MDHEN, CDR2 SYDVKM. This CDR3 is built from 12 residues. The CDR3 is CASTLLTGELFF. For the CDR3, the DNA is TGTGCCAGCACCCTACTAACCGGGGAGCTGTTTTTT.

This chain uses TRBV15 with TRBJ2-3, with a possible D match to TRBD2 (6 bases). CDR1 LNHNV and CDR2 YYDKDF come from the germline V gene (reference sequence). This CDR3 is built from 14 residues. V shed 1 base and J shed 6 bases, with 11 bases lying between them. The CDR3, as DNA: TGTGCCACCAGCAGAGTTGTTGGGAGGGATACGCAGTATTTT. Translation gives CATSRVVGRDTQYF.